These 31 T cell receptor beta chains were sequenced from one sample in a study of blood T cell repertoires in COVID-19. The protocol was immunoSEQ multiplex PCR, while the TCRdb copy is restricted to in-frame clones and leaves out a portion. The top ten hold 0.85% to 0.95% of the sample, which has 190,000 or so clones, around four fifths seen once. What was sequenced was peripheral blood. The receptors here all came from a man in his 60s with COVID-19, enrolled during active disease.

The chain uses TRBV6-5 and TRBJ1-2; D might be TRBD1 (6 bases). Trimming left V 1 base short and J 6 bases short, with 12 bases between. Germline CDR1 and CDR2: MNHEY and SVGAGI. CDR3 length: 14 amino acids. CDR3 loop: CASSYFRGGDGYTF. CDR3 DNA sequence: TGTGCCAGCAGTTACTTTCGAGGGGGAGATGGCTACACCTTC.

The chain is built from TRBV5-5 and TRBJ2-4; D may be TRBD1 (6 bases). From germline, CDR1 is SGHKS and CDR2 YYEKEE (reference sequence). The CDR3 totals 14 residues. Trimming stripped 4 bases from V and 6 bases from J, with 14 bases between. The CDR3: CASSIGGQRNIQYF. CDR3 nucleotide sequence: TGTGCCAGCAGCATTGGAGGACAGAGAAACATTCAGTACTTC.

The J gene is TRBJ1-5, the V gene TRBV18; the D gene is possibly TRBD1 (6 bases). The germline V and J ends were trimmed by 3 bases and 2 bases, with 14 bases remaining between them. CDR1 KGHSH and CDR2 LQKENI come from the germline V gene. CDR3 size: 16 residues. The chain's CDR3 is CASSPPAGVGNQPQHF. The CDR3 nucleotides are TGTGCCAGCTCACCCCCGGCAGGGGTCGGCAATCAGCCCCAGCATTTT.

The rearrangement uses TRBV2 and TRBJ1-5; 7 positions match TRBD1. J lost 0 bases, V lost 6 bases, and 11 bases had no gene match. CDR3 length: 17 amino acids. In germline, CDR1 is SNHLY, CDR2 FYNNEI. The CDR3 region has the DNA TGTGCCAGCAGCGTCCGGACAGGTATCAATAGCAATCAGCCCCAGCATTTT. It codes for CASSVRTGINSNQPQHF.

V usage is TRBV23-1 and J usage is TRBJ2-1; D possibly corresponds to TRBD1 (6 bases). TRBV23-1 is treated as an ORF (open reading frame) with a function not yet certain. This CDR3 is built from 18 residues. Trimming cost V 2 bases and J 3 bases, with 20 bases left between them. Here the CDR3 DNA reads TGCGCCAGCAGTCAACTGAGGAGCGTAGGGGGTTTCTACAATGAGCAGTTCTTC. Translated, it gives CASSQLRSVGGFYNEQFF.

This rearrangement joins TRBV7-2 to TRBJ1-4; D is ambiguous. V lost 1 base, J lost 6 bases, and 12 bases lay in between. The germline gives CDR1 SGHTA, CDR2 FQGNSA. This CDR3 is 15 amino acids long. The CDR3 coding sequence is TGTGCCAGCAGCTTAGGCGGATCGTTTTATGAAAAACTGTTTTTT. Protein: CASSLGGSFYEKLFF.

This clone was counted a single time. V and J are TRBV2 and TRBJ2-2, with 7 bases identical to TRBD1. The junction had 4 bases not matched to a gene; V was cut back by 4 bases and J by 2 bases. CDR3 size: 15 residues. CDR1 and CDR2 (germline): SNHLY, FYNNEI. CDR3 sequence reads: CASSGGDRNTGELFF. The CDR3 DNA reads TGTGCCAGCAGTGGAGGGGACAGAAACACCGGGGAGCTGTTTTTT.

The table lists this clone with a count of one. This chain uses TRBV7-3 with TRBJ1-1, with 8 bases lining up with TRBD1. This CDR3 is built from 16 residues. CDR1 is SGHTA and CDR2 is FQGTGA in the germline V gene. V lost 2 bases, J lost 3 bases, and 8 bases stayed unmatched. Written as DNA, the CDR3 is TGTGCCAGCAGCTTAGCGGCAGGGGGCCGGGACACTGAAGCTTTCTTT. Protein sequence: CASSLAAGGRDTEAFF.

Only one count was recorded for this clone. The chain joins TRBV19 to TRBJ1-1; D is undetermined. Trimming took 9 bases from V and 1 from J, leaving 9 bases between them. This CDR3 comprises 12 residues. The germline V gene has CDR1 LNHDA and CDR2 SQIVND (reference sequence). The CDR3 protein is CARVWANTEAFF. The DNA of the CDR3 is TGTGCCAGAGTGTGGGCGAACACTGAAGCTTTCTTT.

The genes are TRBV7-2 and TRBJ1-1; D gene ambiguous. The CDR3 spans 15 residues. Trimming cost V 2 bases and J 4 bases, with 14 bases left between them. Germline CDR1 and CDR2: SGHTA and FQGNSA. CDR3 residues: CASSLFTARSTEAFF. Written as DNA, the CDR3 is TGTGCCAGCAGCTTATTTACGGCCCGGAGCACTGAAGCTTTCTTT.

Concerning this clone itself: The same CDR3 also results from other DNA sequences found in this sample. This chain joins TRBV7-2 and TRBJ1-1, with D possibly TRBD1 on 5 matching bases. Trimming took 2 bases from V and 3 from J, leaving 10 bases between them. The CDR3 spans 14 residues. The germline V gene has CDR1 SGHTA and CDR2 FQGNSA. The CDR3 bases are TGTGCCAGCAGCTTACAGGGAGGGGACACTGAAGCTTTCTTT. This codes for CASSLQGGDTEAFF.

V and J are TRBV2 and TRBJ2-7; 11 bases are shared with TRBD2. V dropped 6 bases and J dropped 6; count of bases not matched to a gene: 4. The CDR3 sequence is 13 residues long. The germline V gene encodes CDR1 SNHLY and CDR2 FYNNEI. CDR3 coding DNA: TGTGCCAGCAGAACTAGCGGGAGAGGCGAGCAGTACTTC. This encodes CASRTSGRGEQYF.

The V and J genes are TRBV5-1 and TRBJ2-1; 14 nucleotides line up with TRBD2. With 0 bases clipped from V and 8 bases from J, the junction kept 4 bases outside the gene matches. The CDR3 is 16 residues long. Germline V lookup: CDR1 SGHRS, CDR2 YFSETQ. Written as DNA, the CDR3 is TGCGCCAGCAGCTTGGCTGGGACTAGCGGGAGATATGAGCAGTTCTTC. Its protein product is CASSLAGTSGRYEQFF.

The table lists this clone with a count of one. This chain joins TRBV21-1 and TRBJ2-3; the table calls TRBD2, which could not be checked here. TRBV21-1 constitutes a pseudogene. There are 16 residues in the CDR3. CDR3 nucleotides: TGTGCCAGCAGCCCTCCTACTAGCGTGAGGACAGATACGCAGTATTTT. Translating gives CASSPPTSVRTDTQYF.

V is TRBV20-1 and J is TRBJ2-2, with 9 positions matching TRBD1. This CDR3 is built from 14 residues. Trimming at V came to 3 bases and at J to 6 bases, leaving 5 bases not matched to a gene. In germline, CDR1 is DFQATT, CDR2 SNEGSKA (reference sequence). This CDR3 is CSASATGGAGELFF. The CDR3 nucleotides read TGCAGTGCTAGTGCGACAGGGGGTGCCGGGGAGCTGTTTTTT.

The chain joins TRBV19 to TRBJ1-1; 8 bases match TRBD1. Germline-derived CDR1 and CDR2 are LNHDA and SQIVND (reference sequence). CDR3 length: 18 amino acids. After removal of 6 bases from V and 5 bases from J, the junction contained 20 bases not matched to a gene. The CDR3 coding sequence is TGTGCCAGTAGAAGTACCTCCGGGACAGGCATCAGAGGAACTGAAGCTTTCTTT. This sequence encodes CASRSTSGTGIRGTEAFF.

The chain links TRBV4-1 to TRBJ1-1, with no clear D. V lost 0 bases to trimming and J lost 1 base, with 6 bases between them. The CDR3 extends over 14 amino acids. Germline CDR1 is MGHRA and CDR2 is YSYEKL. CDR3: CASSQDSRNTEAFF. The CDR3 DNA reads TGCGCCAGCAGCCAAGATTCCAGGAACACTGAAGCTTTCTTT.

The chain is built from TRBV7-2 and TRBJ2-3; 9 positions agree with TRBD1. The CDR3 loop spans 16 amino acids. Trimming at V came to 5 bases and at J to 2 bases, leaving 8 bases not matched to a gene. Germline CDR1 is SGHTA and CDR2 is FQGNSA. In DNA, the CDR3 is TGTGCCAGCAGCGCCCACAGGGGGCGAGACACAGATACGCAGTATTTT. Protein: CASSAHRGRDTDTQYF.

The chain joins TRBV27 to TRBJ2-7; 9 bases fit TRBD2. V shed 6 bases, J shed 0 bases, and the junction held 3 bases outside the gene matches. The CDR3 is 14 amino acids. Germline CDR1 is MNHEY and CDR2 is SMNVEV (reference sequence). In DNA form, the CDR3 reads TGTGCCAGCAGACTAGCGGGCTTCTCCTACGAGCAGTACTTC. Its protein is CASRLAGFSYEQYF.

The chain recombines TRBV19 with TRBJ2-2; perhaps TRBD1 as D (6 bases). Germline V lookup: CDR1 LNHDA, CDR2 SQIVND (reference sequence). The CDR3 is made up of 15 amino acids. The V end lost 7 bases, the J end lost 5 bases, and 17 bases lay between the germline ends. The CDR3 DNA sequence: TGTGCCAGTAAACAGGTGGGGGCCTCTACCGGGGAGCTGTTTTTT. Its protein is CASKQVGASTGELFF.

The V and J genes are TRBV7-8 and TRBJ1-2, with TRBD1 matching 9 bases. The junction had 8 bases not matched to a gene; V was cut back by 6 bases and J by 6 bases. CDR1 is SGHVS and CDR2 is FQNEAQ in the germline V gene. The CDR3 has 14 residues. The CDR3 spells CASRSLGQGHGYTF. In nucleotides, the CDR3 is TGTGCCAGCAGGTCCCTCGGACAGGGGCATGGCTACACCTTC.

V is TRBV6-2 or TRBV6-3 and J is TRBJ1-1, with D possibly matching TRBD1 (5 bases). The CDR3 length is 15 residues. CDR1 MNHEY and CDR2 SVGEGT come from the germline V gene. V gave up 2 bases and J gave up 2 bases, with 12 bases separating them. In nucleotides, the CDR3 is TGTGCCAGCAGTTACCATGACAGCGTAAACACTGAAGCTTTCTTT. It is translated as CASSYHDSVNTEAFF.

The chain employs TRBV5-1 and TRBJ1-4; TRBD1 might be the D (5 bases). Trimming took off 5 bases at V and 2 bases at J, with 16 bases between the two ends. This CDR3 contains 16 residues. Germline V lookup: CDR1 SGHRS, CDR2 YFSETQ. CDR3 in DNA: TGCGCCAGCAGGCCGGGAGGGGCCAGGACTAATGAAAAACTGTTTTTT. It specifies CASRPGGARTNEKLFF.

This rearrangement joins TRBV7-9 to TRBJ2-5; 10 bases align to TRBD1. Germline V CDR1 and CDR2: SEHNR, FQNEAQ (reference sequence). The CDR3 covers 16 residues. V lost 3 bases and J lost 5; bases outside the gene matches: 9. The CDR3 loop is CASSFPLPGQGETQYF. CDR3 bases: TGTGCCAGCAGCTTTCCCCTACCGGGACAGGGGGAGACCCAGTACTTC.

A word on this clone: The sample has other DNA sequences that encode this CDR3 too. The chain combines TRBV2 with TRBJ1-6; D gene unclear. V lost 1 base and J 7 bases, leaving 8 bases between the germline ends. CDR3 length equals 14 residues. The germline V gene encodes CDR1 SNHLY and CDR2 FYNNEI. CDR3 in amino acids: CASSEGRGNSPLHF. CDR3 nucleotides: TGTGCCAGCAGTGAAGGTAGAGGGAATTCACCCCTCCACTTT.

J is TRBJ2-3 and V is TRBV5-8; D is possibly TRBD1 (5 bases). The CDR3 length is 13 residues. Deletions cut 1 base from V and 3 bases from J, with 6 bases between. The germline V gene encodes CDR1 SGHTS and CDR2 YDEGEE. For the CDR3, the DNA is TGTGCCAGCAGCTTGAGGGGAACAGATACGCAGTATTTT. It specifies CASSLRGTDTQYF.

The V and J genes are TRBV6-5 and TRBJ2-3; 9 bases match TRBD1. V lost 4 bases, J lost 6 bases, and 11 bases stayed unmatched. This CDR3 has 16 residues. The germline V gene has CDR1 MNHEY and CDR2 SVGAGI. CDR3 DNA sequence: TGTGCCAGCAGTTCCGGGACAGGGCCAAAGGGGGATACGCAGTATTTT. Translation gives CASSSGTGPKGDTQYF.

The rearrangement links TRBV12-3 or TRBV12-4 to TRBJ1-1, with D possibly TRBD1 on 5 matching bases. V was pared by 6 bases and J by 6 bases, with 14 bases between. CDR3 size: 13 residues. CDR3 sequence (DNA): TGTGCCAGCAGCCCCCGGTCGGGGGCTGAAGCTTTCTTT. It encodes CASSPRSGAEAFF.

V and J are TRBV6-6 and TRBJ1-1; D uncertain. The CDR3 has 13 amino acids. The V end was cut by 1 base, the J end by 3 bases, with 6 bases between. Germline lookup yields CDR1 MNHNY and CDR2 SVGAGI (reference sequence). CDR3 residues: CASSYYGDTEAFF. The CDR3, as DNA: TGTGCCAGCAGTTACTACGGGGACACTGAAGCTTTCTTT.

This rearrangement joins TRBV5-4 to TRBJ2-7, with TRBD2 matching 10 bases. Trimming at V came to 0 bases and at J to 2 bases, leaving 2 bases not matched to a gene. CDR3 length: 15 amino acids. Germline CDR1 SGHNT, CDR2 YYREEE (reference sequence). The CDR3 DNA sequence: TGTGCCAGCAGCTTGGGGACTAGCGGCACCTACGAGCAGTACTTC. Translated: CASSLGTSGTYEQYF.

This chain joins TRBV4-1 and TRBJ1-2; 9 bases line up with TRBD1. This CDR3 is built from 16 residues. Per germline, CDR1 MGHRA and CDR2 YSYEKL. Unmatched junction bases numbered 9, after V lost 1 base and J lost 6 bases. The CDR3 nucleotides are TGCGCCAGCAGCCAAGCCTTGGACAGGGGATATAATGGCTACACCTTC. It codes for CASSQALDRGYNGYTF.